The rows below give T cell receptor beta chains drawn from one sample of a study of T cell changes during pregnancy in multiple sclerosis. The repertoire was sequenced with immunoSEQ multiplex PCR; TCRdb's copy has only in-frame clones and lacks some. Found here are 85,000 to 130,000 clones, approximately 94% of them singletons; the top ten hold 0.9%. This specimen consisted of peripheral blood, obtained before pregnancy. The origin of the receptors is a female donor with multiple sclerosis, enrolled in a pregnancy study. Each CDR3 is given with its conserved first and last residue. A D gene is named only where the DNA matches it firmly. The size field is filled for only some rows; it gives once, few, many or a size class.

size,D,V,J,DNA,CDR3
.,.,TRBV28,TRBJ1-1,TGTGCCACCATTAAGGTTGCGGCTGAAGCTTTCTTT,CATIKVAAEAFF
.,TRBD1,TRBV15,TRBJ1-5,TGTGCCACCAGCAGAGATCTTCCTCGCAACAGGGGGCGTTTGGCTCAGCCCCAGCATTTT,CATSRDLPRNRGRLAQPQHF
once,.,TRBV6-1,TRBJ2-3,TGTGCCAGCAGATCGGGTTCTAGCACAGATACGCAGTATTTT,CASRSGSSTDTQYF
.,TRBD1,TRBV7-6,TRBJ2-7,TGTGCCAGCAGCTTAGGGAACAGGGGGCGCGAGCAGTACTTC,CASSLGNRGREQYF
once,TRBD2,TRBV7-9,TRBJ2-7,TGTGCCAGCAGCTTAGCGCCCGGACTAGCGGGACTTCTTTCCTACGAGCAGTACTTC,CASSLAPGLAGLLSYEQYF
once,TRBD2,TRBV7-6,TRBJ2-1,TGTGCCAGCAGCTTAAGATCCGGGAGGGCCCTCAATGAGCAGTTCTTC,CASSLRSGRALNEQFF
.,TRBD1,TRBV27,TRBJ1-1,TGTGCCAGCAGTTTATTGGGCAGGGGGCTTAGTTTTGTGAACACTGAAGCTTTCTTT,CASSLLGRGLSFVNTEAFF
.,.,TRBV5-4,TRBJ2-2,TGTGCCAGCAGCTTGGGTCGGGTCCGGGAGCTGTTTTTT,CASSLGRVRELFF
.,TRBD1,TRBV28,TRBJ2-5,TGTGCCAGCAGTACTACCGGGACAGGGGGCCGAGAGACCCAGTACTTC,CASSTTGTGGRETQYF
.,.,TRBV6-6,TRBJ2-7,TGTGCCAGCCTGGGTTCGGCAGGGAAATTTAACGAGCAGTACTTC,CASLGSAGKFNEQYF
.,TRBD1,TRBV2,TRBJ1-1,TGTGCCAGCAGGGGACAGACGATGAACACTGAAGCTTTCTTT,CASRGQTMNTEAFF
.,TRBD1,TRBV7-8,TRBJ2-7,TGTGCCAGCGGGGACAGGGTTGCCTACGAGCAGTACTTC,CASGDRVAYEQYF
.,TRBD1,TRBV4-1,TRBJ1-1,TGCGCCAGCAGCCCTACCCCCAACAGGGGTCGCACTGAAGCTTTCTTT,CASSPTPNRGRTEAFF
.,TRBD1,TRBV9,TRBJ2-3,TGTGCCAGCACAGAACAGGGGGTGAGCACAGATACGCAGTATTTT,CASTEQGVSTDTQYF
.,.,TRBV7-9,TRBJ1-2,TGTGCCAGCAGCTTAGTCGGGTCTGGCTACACCTTC,CASSLVGSGYTF
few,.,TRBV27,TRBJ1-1,TGTGCCAGCAGTCCACACCTCGACAGGTCGAGCACTGAAGCTTTCTTT,CASSPHLDRSSTEAFF